This TCR beta chain was retrieved from a study of T cells in Graves' hyperthyroidism and ophthalmopathy. Study-level points and caveats: Among clonotypes expanded in thyroid above 0.001, most were also found in blood.

For the diagnoses, clinical symptoms, serum thyroxine and TRAb, thyroid ultrasound and orbital computed tomography were used. Out of 10 ml of fresh peripheral blood came the PBMCs. This clonotype has ten or more counts. Its specificity is unknown. Amplification yielded TCR beta CDR3 regions, with RNA transcripts as the source. First-round RT-PCR targeting the TCR CDR3 was performed with the HTBI primer set. TCRdb used MiXCR to reprocess the multiplex PCR reads, holding one entry per CDR3 protein. The profile covers 350,000 to 400,000 distinct CDR3 sequences, with about a fifth appearing a single time and about 4% taken by the ten largest. The TCR sequence derives from a woman aged 18-29 years with Graves' hyperthyroidism. The source material was blood.

The CDR3 DNA is TGTGCCAGTAGTATTCGGATTATGGGGTTCTCTGGGGCCAACGTCCTGACTTTC. It specifies CASSIRIMGFSGANVLTF. The chain recombines TRBV19 with TRBJ2-6; D remains ambiguous. Germline-derived CDR1 and CDR2 are LNHDA and SQIVND (reference sequence). The CDR3 length is 18 residues. Trimming shortened V by 3 bases and J by 0 bases, and 15 bases separated the two germline ends.